These T cell receptor beta chains were read from a single sample in a study of blood T cell repertoires in COVID-19. Method: immunoSEQ multiplex PCR; TCRdb's copy keeps in-frame clones and lacks some. The sample records some 150,000 clones, 86% being singletons. Sequenced: peripheral blood. Receptors originate from a man between 70 and 80 years old with acute or convalescent COVID-19. CDR3s include the opening cysteine and the closing phenylalanine or tryptophan. A D gene is named only where the DNA matches it firmly. Where a row states a size, it is once, few, many or the class of an expanded clone; other rows omit it.

d_call: TRBD1; v_call: TRBV14; j_call: TRBJ1-5; clone_size: .; cdr3_aa: CASGNTGEGQPQHF; cdr3_nt: TGTGCCAGCGGAAATACAGGGGAAGGGCAGCCCCAGCATTTT
d_call: TRBD1; v_call: TRBV5-1; j_call: TRBJ2-2; clone_size: .; cdr3_aa: CASSDPRQGSTGELFF; cdr3_nt: TGCGCCAGCAGCGACCCCCGACAGGGATCCACCGGGGAGCTGTTTTTT
d_call: .; v_call: TRBV9; j_call: TRBJ2-1; clone_size: .; cdr3_aa: CASSVDPDYNEQFF; cdr3_nt: TGTGCCAGCAGCGTAGATCCAGATTACAATGAGCAGTTCTTC
d_call: .; v_call: TRBV15; j_call: TRBJ2-7; clone_size: .; cdr3_aa: CATSPLRDTGYEQYF; cdr3_nt: TGTGCCACCAGCCCCCTCCGGGACACCGGCTACGAGCAGTACTTC
d_call: .; v_call: TRBV24-1; j_call: TRBJ1-3; clone_size: .; cdr3_aa: CATSDSRGTGNTIYF; cdr3_nt: TGTGCCACCAGTGATTCCCGGGGGACTGGAAACACCATATATTTT
d_call: .; v_call: TRBV28; j_call: TRBJ2-7; clone_size: .; cdr3_aa: CASTRTGGIIYEQYF; cdr3_nt: TGTGCCAGCACCAGGACAGGCGGGATAATCTACGAGCAGTACTTC
d_call: TRBD1; v_call: TRBV25-1; j_call: TRBJ1-1; clone_size: .; cdr3_aa: CASREDREEAFF; cdr3_nt: TGTGCCAGCAGGGAAGACAGGGAGGAAGCTTTCTTT
d_call: .; v_call: TRBV7-3; j_call: TRBJ2-5; clone_size: .; cdr3_aa: CASSLQGRETQYF; cdr3_nt: TGTGCCAGCAGCTTACAGGGCCGGGAGACCCAGTACTTC
d_call: TRBD2; v_call: TRBV7-3; j_call: TRBJ2-2; clone_size: .; cdr3_aa: CASSFGLAGISGELFF; cdr3_nt: TGTGCCAGCAGCTTCGGACTAGCGGGAATAAGCGGGGAGCTGTTTTTT
d_call: TRBD1; v_call: TRBV5-4; j_call: TRBJ1-2; clone_size: .; cdr3_aa: CASSGKTGDRYTF; cdr3_nt: TGTGCCAGCAGCGGAAAGACAGGGGATCGCTACACCTTC
d_call: TRBD2; v_call: TRBV6-6; j_call: TRBJ2-7; clone_size: once; cdr3_aa: CASGDIAGRAYEQYF; cdr3_nt: TGTGCCAGCGGAGACATAGCGGGACGGGCCTACGAGCAGTACTTC
d_call: TRBD2; v_call: TRBV5-1; j_call: TRBJ2-7; clone_size: .; cdr3_aa: CASSLEPSGDEQYF; cdr3_nt: TGCGCCAGCAGCTTGGAACCTAGCGGGGACGAGCAGTACTTC
d_call: TRBD1; v_call: TRBV28; j_call: TRBJ1-4; clone_size: .; cdr3_aa: CASSPLFRTGTDFNEKLFF; cdr3_nt: TGTGCCAGCAGCCCATTATTCCGTACCGGGACAGACTTTAATGAAAAACTGTTTTTT
d_call: .; v_call: TRBV27; j_call: TRBJ1-1; clone_size: .; cdr3_aa: CASRRHLNTEAFF; cdr3_nt: TGTGCCAGCCGCCGACATCTGAACACTGAAGCTTTCTTT
d_call: TRBD2; v_call: TRBV7-2; j_call: TRBJ2-7; clone_size: .; cdr3_aa: CASSLTSGSYEQYF; cdr3_nt: TGTGCCAGCAGCCTTACTAGCGGCTCCTACGAGCAGTACTTC
d_call: .; v_call: TRBV6-6; j_call: TRBJ1-6; clone_size: .; cdr3_aa: CASEQGFNSPLHF; cdr3_nt: TGTGCCAGCGAACAGGGATTTAATTCACCCCTCCACTTT
d_call: TRBD2; v_call: TRBV7-2; j_call: TRBJ2-1; clone_size: .; cdr3_aa: CASSPRTRGDEQFF; cdr3_nt: TGTGCCAGCAGCCCACGGACTAGAGGCGATGAGCAGTTCTTC
d_call: TRBD2; v_call: TRBV6-2/TRBV6-3; j_call: TRBJ2-1; clone_size: few; cdr3_aa: CASSPSGGRGYEQFF; cdr3_nt: TGTGCCAGCAGTCCGTCGGGCGGGAGAGGGTATGAGCAGTTCTTC